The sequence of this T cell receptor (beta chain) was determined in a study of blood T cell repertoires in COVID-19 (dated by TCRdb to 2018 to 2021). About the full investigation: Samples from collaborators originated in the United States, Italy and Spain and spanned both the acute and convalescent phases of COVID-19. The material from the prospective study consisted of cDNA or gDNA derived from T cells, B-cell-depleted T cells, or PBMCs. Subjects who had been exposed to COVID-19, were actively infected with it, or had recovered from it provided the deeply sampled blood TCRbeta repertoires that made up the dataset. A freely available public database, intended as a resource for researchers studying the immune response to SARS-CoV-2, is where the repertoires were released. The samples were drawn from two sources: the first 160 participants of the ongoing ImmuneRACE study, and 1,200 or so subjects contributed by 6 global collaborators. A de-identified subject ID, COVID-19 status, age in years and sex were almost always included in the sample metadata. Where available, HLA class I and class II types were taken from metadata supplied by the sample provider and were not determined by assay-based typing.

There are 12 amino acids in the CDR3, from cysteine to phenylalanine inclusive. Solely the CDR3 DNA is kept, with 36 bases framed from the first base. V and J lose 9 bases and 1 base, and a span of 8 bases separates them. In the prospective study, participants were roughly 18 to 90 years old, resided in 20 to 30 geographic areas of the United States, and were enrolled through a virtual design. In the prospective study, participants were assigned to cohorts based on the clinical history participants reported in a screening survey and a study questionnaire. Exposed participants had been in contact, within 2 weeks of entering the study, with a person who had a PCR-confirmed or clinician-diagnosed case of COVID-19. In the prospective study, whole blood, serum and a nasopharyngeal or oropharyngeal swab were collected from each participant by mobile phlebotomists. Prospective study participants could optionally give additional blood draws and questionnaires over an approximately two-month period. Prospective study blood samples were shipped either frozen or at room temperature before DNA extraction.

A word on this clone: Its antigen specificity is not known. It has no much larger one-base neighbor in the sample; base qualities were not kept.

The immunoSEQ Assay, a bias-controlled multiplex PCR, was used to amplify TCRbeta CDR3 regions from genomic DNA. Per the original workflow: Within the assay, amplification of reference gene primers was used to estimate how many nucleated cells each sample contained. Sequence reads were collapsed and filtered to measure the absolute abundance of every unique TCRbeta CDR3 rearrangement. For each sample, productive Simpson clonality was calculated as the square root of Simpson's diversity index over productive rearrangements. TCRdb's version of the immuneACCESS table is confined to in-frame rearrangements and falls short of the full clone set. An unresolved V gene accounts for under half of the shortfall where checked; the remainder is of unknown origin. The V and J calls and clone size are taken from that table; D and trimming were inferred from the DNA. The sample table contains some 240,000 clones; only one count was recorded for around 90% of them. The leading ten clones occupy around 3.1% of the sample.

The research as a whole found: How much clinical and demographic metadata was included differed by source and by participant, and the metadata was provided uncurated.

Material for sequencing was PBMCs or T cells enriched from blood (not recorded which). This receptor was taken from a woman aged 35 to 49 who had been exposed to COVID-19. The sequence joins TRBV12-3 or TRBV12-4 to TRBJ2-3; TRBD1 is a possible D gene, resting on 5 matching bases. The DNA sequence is TGTGCCAGTTCACAGGGCACAGATACGCAGTATTTT. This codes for CASSQGTDTQYF.